The clone carrying this T cell receptor (beta chain) was detected many times. The target antigen is unknown. This specimen comes from a study of blood T cells in healthy people across ages. Findings and caveats of the study: Per million T cells, TCR beta diversity dropped about linearly as age rose. Calculation of diversity from one million T cells yielded estimates considered to be underestimates.

A second 7 to 11 cycle PCR used barcoded and J-beta primers. Each cDNA was tagged by a template-switch adaptor containing 12 random nucleotides. One entry per CDR3 protein results from TCRdb running MiXCR on the 5' RACE reads. The table records about 700,000 distinct CDR3 sequences, 32% of them present only once. The CDR3 contains 14 residues. In germline, CDR1 is SGHTA, CDR2 FQGNSA. Between the trimmed V and J ends, which lost 1 base and 1 base, there was a span of 7 bases. Peripheral blood was drawn, around 9.5 milliliters per donor. The V and J genes are TRBV7-2 and TRBJ2-5; no definite D call. Sequencing was carried out using blood. The sequence came from a woman aged 80 or older in good health. The DNA for the CDR3 is TGTGCCAGCAGCTTAGTTACGGTCCAAGAGACCCAGTACTTC. This translates into CASSLVTVQETQYF. Based on the CDR3 plus reference TRBV7-2 and TRBJ2-5, the full variable domain is GAGVSQSPSNKVTEKGKDVELRCDPISGHTALYWYRQSLGQGLEFLIYFQGNSAPDKSGLPSDRFSAERTGGSVSTLTIQRTQQEDSAVYLCASSLVTVQETQYFGPGTRLLVL.